The following is a TCR beta chain sequence with its context. Antigen unknown. Germline V gives CDR1 MNHNS, CDR2 SASEGT. The CDR3 contains 15 residues. J lost 2 bases, V lost 1 base, and 2 bases had no gene match. The PCR was carried out with 60 Vbeta primers and 13 Jbeta primers. Assay: immunoSEQ multiplex PCR; the TCRdb copy retains only in-frame clones and omits some. This sample has 70,000 to 95,000 clones, with 78% found just once. This sample is part of a study of cytomegalovirus exposure and HLA in healthy donors. Study-level points and caveats: Differences between HLA loci emerged in a later analysis of TCR association rates, with DRB1 most and HLA-C fewest. What a later analysis reportedly showed was that an Asian-associated ancestry cluster had fewer N-insertions than the approximately 670-donor mean.

Donors consisted of healthy bone marrow donors. The chain employs TRBV6-1 and TRBJ1-2; the match to TRBD1 covers 9 bases. The receptor comes from a man in his forties in good health and CMV-seronegative. Sequenced material: PBMCs. In DNA, the CDR3 is TGTGCCAGCAGTGAAGAGGGACAGGGAAACTATGGCTACACCTTC. Protein product: CASSEEGQGNYGYTF.